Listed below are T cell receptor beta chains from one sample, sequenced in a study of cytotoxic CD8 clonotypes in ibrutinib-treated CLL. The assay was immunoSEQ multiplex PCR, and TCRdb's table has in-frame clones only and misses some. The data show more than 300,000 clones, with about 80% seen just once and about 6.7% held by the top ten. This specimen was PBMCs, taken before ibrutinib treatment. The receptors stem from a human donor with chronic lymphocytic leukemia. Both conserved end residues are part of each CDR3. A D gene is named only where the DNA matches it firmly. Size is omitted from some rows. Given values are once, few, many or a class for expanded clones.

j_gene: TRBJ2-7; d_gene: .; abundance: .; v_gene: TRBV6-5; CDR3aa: CASIEGFHPYEQYF; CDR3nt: TGTGCCAGCATCGAAGGCTTCCACCCTTACGAGCAGTACTTC
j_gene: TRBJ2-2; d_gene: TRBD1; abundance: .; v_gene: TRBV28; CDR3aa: CASRDRVGTGELFF; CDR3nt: TGTGCCAGCAGAGACAGGGTCGGGACCGGGGAGCTGTTTTTT
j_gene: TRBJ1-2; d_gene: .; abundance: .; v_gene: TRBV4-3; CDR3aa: CASSQGGQLANYGYTF; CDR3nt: TGCGCCAGCAGCCAAGGAGGACAGTTGGCTAACTATGGCTACACCTTC
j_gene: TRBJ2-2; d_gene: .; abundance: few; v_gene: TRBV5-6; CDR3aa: CASSFGLALAGELFF; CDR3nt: TGTGCCAGCAGCTTTGGGCTAGCCTTAGCCGGGGAGCTGTTTTTT
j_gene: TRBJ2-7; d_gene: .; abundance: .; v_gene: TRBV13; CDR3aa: CASSPRGQTSYEQYF; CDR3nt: TGTGCCAGCAGCCCGCGCGGACAGACCTCCTACGAGCAGTACTTC
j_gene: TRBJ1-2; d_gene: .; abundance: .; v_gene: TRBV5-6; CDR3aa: CASSFYGQSIVAGYTF; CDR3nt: TGTGCCAGCAGCTTTTACGGACAGTCGATCGTCGCTGGCTACACCTTC
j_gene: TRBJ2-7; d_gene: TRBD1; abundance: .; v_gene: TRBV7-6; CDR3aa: CASSPSETGGVYEQYF; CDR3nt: TGTGCCAGCAGCCCCAGCGAGACAGGGGGCGTTTACGAGCAGTACTTC
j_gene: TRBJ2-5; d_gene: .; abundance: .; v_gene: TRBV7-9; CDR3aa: CAGETAQETQYF; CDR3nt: TGTGCCGGAGAAACCGCCCAAGAGACCCAGTACTTC
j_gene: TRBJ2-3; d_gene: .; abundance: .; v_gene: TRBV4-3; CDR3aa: CASSQVLDVLKDTQYF; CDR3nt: TGCGCCAGCAGCCAAGTTTTAGATGTTTTAAAAGATACGCAGTATTTT
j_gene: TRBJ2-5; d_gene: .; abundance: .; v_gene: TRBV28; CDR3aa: CASRRTREETQYF; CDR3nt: TGTGCCAGCAGGCGAACGAGGGAAGAGACCCAGTACTTC
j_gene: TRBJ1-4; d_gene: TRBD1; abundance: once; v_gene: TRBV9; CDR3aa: CASSVMTGSNEKLFF; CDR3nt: TGTGCCAGCAGCGTAATGACAGGGAGCAATGAAAAACTGTTTTTT
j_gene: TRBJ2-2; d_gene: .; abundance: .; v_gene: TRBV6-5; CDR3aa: CASSYQGPDTGELFF; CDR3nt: TGTGCCAGCAGTTACCAGGGGCCGGACACCGGGGAGCTGTTTTTT
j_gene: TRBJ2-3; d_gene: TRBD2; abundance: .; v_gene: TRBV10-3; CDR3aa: CAISGLAGEMGTDTQYF; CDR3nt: TGTGCCATCAGTGGACTAGCGGGAGAGATGGGCACAGATACGCAGTATTTT
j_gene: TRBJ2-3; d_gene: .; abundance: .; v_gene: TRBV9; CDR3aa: CASSVIPGASTDTQYF; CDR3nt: TGTGCCAGCAGCGTAATCCCCGGGGCTAGCACAGATACGCAGTATTTT
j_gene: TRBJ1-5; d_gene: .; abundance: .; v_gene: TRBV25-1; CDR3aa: CASSEGRGNQPQHF; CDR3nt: TGTGCCAGCAGTGAGGGTCGAGGCAATCAGCCCCAGCATTTT
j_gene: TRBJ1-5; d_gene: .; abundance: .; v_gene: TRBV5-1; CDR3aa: CASSRPGTGNQPQHF; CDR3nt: TGCGCCAGCAGCCGTCCTGGGACGGGAAATCAGCCCCAGCATTTT
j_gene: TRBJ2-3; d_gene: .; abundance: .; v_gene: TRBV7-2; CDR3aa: CASSPQGGWTDTQYF; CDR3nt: TGTGCCAGCAGCCCACAGGGAGGATGGACAGATACGCAGTATTTT
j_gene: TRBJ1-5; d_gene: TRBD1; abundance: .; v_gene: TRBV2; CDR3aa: CASTLRTGRYSNQPQHF; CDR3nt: TGTGCCAGCACCCTTAGGACAGGACGATATAGCAATCAGCCCCAGCATTTT
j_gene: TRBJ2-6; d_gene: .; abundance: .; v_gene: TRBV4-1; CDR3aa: CASSQGPQGGQLGANVLTF; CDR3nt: TGCGCCAGCAGCCAAGGCCCCCAGGGGGGACAGCTTGGGGCCAACGTCCTGACTTTC
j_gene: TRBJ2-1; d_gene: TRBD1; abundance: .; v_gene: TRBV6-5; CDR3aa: CASSKDRHYNEQFF; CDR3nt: TGTGCCAGCAGCAAGGACAGGCACTACAATGAGCAGTTCTTC
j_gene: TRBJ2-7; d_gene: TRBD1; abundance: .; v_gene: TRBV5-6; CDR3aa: CASSLYRGYEQYF; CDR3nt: TGTGCCAGCAGCTTGTACAGGGGCTACGAGCAGTACTTC
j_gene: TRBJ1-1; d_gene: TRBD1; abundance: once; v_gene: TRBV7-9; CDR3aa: CASSEGQTENTEAFF; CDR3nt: TGTGCCAGCAGCGAGGGACAGACCGAGAACACTGAAGCTTTCTTT
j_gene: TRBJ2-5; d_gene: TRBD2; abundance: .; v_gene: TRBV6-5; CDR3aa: CASSYPGGRETQYF; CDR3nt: TGTGCCAGCAGTTACCCGGGGGGGCGAGAGACCCAGTACTTC
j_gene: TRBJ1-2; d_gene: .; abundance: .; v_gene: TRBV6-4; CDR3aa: CASSDTGARPYGYTF; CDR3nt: TGTGCCAGCAGTGACACGGGTGCGCGGCCTTATGGCTACACCTTC
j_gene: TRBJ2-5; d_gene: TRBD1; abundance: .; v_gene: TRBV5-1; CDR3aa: CASSLGQGQGTQYF; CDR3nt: TGCGCCAGCAGCCTGGGACAGGGGCAGGGGACCCAGTACTTC
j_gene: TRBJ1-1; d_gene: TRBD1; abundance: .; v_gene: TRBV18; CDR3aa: CASSPAGQGHTEAFF; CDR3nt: TGTGCCAGCTCACCAGCGGGACAGGGACACACTGAAGCTTTCTTT
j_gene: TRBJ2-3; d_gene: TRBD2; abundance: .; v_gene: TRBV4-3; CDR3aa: CASSLRTSGDTDTQYF; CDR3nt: TGCGCCAGCAGCCTTCGGACTAGCGGAGACACAGATACGCAGTATTTT
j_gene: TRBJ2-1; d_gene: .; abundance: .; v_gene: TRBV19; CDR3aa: CASSIIRTYPYNEQFF; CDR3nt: TGTGCCAGTAGTATTATTAGGACCTATCCCTACAATGAGCAGTTCTTC
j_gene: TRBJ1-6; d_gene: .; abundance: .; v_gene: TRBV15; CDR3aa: CATSRDRAVHSPLHF; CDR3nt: TGTGCCACCAGCAGAGACAGGGCCGTTCATTCACCCCTCCACTTT
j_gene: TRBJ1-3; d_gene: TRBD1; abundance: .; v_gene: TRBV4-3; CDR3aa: CASSQGGTGSSGNTIYF; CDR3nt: TGCGCCAGCAGCCAAGGCGGGACAGGGAGCTCTGGAAACACCATATATTTT
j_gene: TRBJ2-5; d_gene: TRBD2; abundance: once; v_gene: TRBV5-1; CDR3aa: CASKLASGEETQYF; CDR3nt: TGCGCCAGCAAGTTGGCTAGCGGAGAAGAGACCCAGTACTTC
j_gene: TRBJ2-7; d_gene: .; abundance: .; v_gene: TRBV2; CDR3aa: CASSGSGEQYF; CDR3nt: TGTGCCAGCAGTGGATCAGGAGAGCAGTACTTC
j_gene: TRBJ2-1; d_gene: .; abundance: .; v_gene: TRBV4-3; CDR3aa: CASSQEWLVYNEQFF; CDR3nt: TGCGCCAGCAGCCAAGAATGGCTAGTCTACAATGAGCAGTTCTTC
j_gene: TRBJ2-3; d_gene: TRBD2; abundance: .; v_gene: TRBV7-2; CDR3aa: CASSLLAGGADTQYF; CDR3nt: TGTGCCAGCAGCTTACTAGCGGGAGGAGCAGATACGCAGTATTTT
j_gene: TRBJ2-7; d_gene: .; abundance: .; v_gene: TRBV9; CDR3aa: CASKAAGRSYEQYF; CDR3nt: TGTGCCAGCAAAGCGGCGGGAAGATCCTACGAGCAGTACTTC
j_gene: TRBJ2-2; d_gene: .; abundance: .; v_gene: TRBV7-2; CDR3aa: CASRWMENTGELFF; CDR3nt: TGTGCCAGCAGATGGATGGAGAACACCGGGGAGCTGTTTTTT
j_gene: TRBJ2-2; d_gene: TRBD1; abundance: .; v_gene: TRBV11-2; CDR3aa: CASSLDRGSTGELFF; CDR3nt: TGTGCCAGCAGCCTGGACAGGGGGAGCACCGGGGAGCTGTTTTTT
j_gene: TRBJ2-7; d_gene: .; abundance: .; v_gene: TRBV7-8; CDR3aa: CASSLSLGEQYF; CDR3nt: TGTGCCAGCAGCTTAAGTTTGGGCGAGCAGTACTTC
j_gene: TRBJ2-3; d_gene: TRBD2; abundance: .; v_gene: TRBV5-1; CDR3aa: CASSSGLAGNSFTDTQYF; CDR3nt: TGCGCCAGCAGCTCGGGACTAGCGGGAAACTCTTTCACAGATACGCAGTATTTT
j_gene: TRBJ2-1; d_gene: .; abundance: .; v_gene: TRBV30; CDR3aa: CAWRNPTSEQFF; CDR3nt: TGTGCCTGGCGAAACCCTACTAGCGAGCAGTTCTTC
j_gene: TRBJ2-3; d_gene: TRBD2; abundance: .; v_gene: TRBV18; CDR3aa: CASSPPGLAGVNTDTQYF; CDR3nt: TGTGCCAGCTCACCGCCGGGACTAGCGGGAGTCAACACAGATACGCAGTATTTT
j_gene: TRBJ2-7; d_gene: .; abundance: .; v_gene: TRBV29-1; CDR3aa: CSVIASYEQYF; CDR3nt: TGCAGCGTTATAGCGTCCTACGAGCAGTACTTC
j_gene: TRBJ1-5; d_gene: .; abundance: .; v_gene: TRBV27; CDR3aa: CASRQFSNQPQHF; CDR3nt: TGTGCCAGCAGACAGTTTAGCAATCAGCCCCAGCATTTT
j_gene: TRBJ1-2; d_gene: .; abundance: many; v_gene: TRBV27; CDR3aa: CASSPGRRGNYGYTF; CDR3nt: TGTGCCAGCAGTCCCGGGCGCCGGGGAAACTATGGCTACACCTTC
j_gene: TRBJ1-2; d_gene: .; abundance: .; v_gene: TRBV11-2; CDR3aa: CASSPVLSGYTF; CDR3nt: TGTGCCAGCAGCCCCGTACTAAGCGGCTACACCTTC
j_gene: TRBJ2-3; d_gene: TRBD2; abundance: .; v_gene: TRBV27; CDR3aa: CASRGLAGDVDTQYF; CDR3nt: TGTGCCAGCAGGGGACTAGCGGGAGACGTAGATACGCAGTATTTT
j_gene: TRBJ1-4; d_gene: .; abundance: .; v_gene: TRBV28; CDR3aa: CASSVAGGEGEKLFF; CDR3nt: TGTGCCAGCAGCGTCGCCGGGGGGGAAGGAGAAAAACTGTTTTTT
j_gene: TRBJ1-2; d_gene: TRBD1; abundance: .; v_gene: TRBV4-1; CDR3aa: CASSQEPGTGVYYNYGYTF; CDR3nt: TGCGCCAGCAGCCAAGAACCCGGGACAGGGGTCTACTATAACTATGGCTACACCTTC
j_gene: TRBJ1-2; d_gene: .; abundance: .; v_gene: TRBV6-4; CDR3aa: CASSDAPGPYGYTF; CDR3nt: TGTGCCAGCAGTGACGCACCGGGACCTTATGGCTACACCTTC
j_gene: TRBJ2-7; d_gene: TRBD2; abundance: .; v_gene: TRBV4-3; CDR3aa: CASSPKASGDYEQYF; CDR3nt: TGCGCCAGCAGCCCTAAGGCTAGCGGAGATTACGAGCAGTACTTC
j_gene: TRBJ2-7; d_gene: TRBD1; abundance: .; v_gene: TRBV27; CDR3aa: CASSWTGDQVYEQYF; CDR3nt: TGTGCCAGCAGTTGGACAGGGGACCAGGTTTACGAGCAGTACTTC
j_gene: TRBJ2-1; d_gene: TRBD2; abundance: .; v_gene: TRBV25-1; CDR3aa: CASSPTGTSGYNEQFF; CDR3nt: TGTGCCAGCAGTCCTACGGGGACTAGCGGCTACAATGAGCAGTTCTTC
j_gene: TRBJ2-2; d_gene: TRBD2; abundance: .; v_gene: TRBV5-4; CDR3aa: CGGGSPTGELFF; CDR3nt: TGTGGCGGCGGGAGCCCCACCGGGGAGCTGTTTTTT
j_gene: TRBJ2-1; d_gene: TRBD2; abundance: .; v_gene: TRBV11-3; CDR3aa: CASSFGGLAGGNEQFF; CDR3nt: TGTGCCAGCAGCTTTGGGGGACTAGCGGGAGGTAATGAGCAGTTCTTC
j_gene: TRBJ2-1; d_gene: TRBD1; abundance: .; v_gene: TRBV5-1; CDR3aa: CASSPGTGPYNEQFF; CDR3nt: TGCGCCAGCAGCCCTGGGACAGGTCCCTACAATGAGCAGTTCTTC
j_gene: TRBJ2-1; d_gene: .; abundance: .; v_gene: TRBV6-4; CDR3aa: CASSPSLGARNEQFF; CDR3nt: TGTGCCAGCAGTCCCTCTTTGGGGGCGCGTAATGAGCAGTTCTTC
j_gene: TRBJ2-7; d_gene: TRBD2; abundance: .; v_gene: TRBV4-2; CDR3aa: CASSPGLAGGYPYEQYF; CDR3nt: TGTGCCAGCAGCCCGGGACTAGCGGGAGGTTATCCATACGAGCAGTACTTC
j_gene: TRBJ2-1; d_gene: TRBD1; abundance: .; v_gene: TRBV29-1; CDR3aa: CSVTRTGVMGNEQFF; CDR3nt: TGCAGCGTTACCAGGACAGGGGTTATGGGCAATGAGCAGTTCTTC
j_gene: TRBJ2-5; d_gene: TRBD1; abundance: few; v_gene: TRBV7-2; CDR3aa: CASSTRTGYQETQYF; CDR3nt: TGTGCCAGCAGCACCCGGACAGGGTACCAAGAGACCCAGTACTTC
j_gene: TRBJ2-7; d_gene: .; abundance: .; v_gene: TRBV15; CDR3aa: CATSREYPGVDEQYF; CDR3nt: TGTGCCACCAGCAGAGAATACCCAGGGGTCGACGAGCAGTACTTC